Each of the 20 T cell receptor beta chains below was sequenced from the same sample in a study of blood T cell repertoires in COVID-19. Generated by immunoSEQ multiplex PCR, the TCRdb table keeps only in-frame clones and is missing some. This sample has fewer than 350,000 clones; approximately 91% occur once, and the top ten carry about 2%. The specimen was PBMCs or T cells enriched from blood (not recorded which). The origin of the receptors is a middle-aged woman with acute COVID-19.

The chain combines TRBV6-5 with TRBJ2-5; TRBD1 aligns across 7 bases. The CDR3 has 15 residues. With V trimmed by 4 bases and J by 5 bases, 10 bases remained unmatched. Germline CDR1 is MNHEY and CDR2 is SVGAGI. The CDR3 is CASSLSGTDTETQYF. DNA of the CDR3: TGTGCCAGCAGTTTATCCGGGACAGATACGGAGACCCAGTACTTC.

V and J are TRBV28 and TRBJ2-2; unclear D gene. The germline V gene encodes CDR1 MDHEN and CDR2 SYDVKM. CDR3 length: 14 amino acids. V lost 5 bases and J 1 base, leaving 8 bases between the germline ends. The CDR3 here is CASSGTGNTGELFF. The CDR3 DNA reads TGTGCCAGCAGTGGTACCGGGAACACCGGGGAGCTGTTTTTT. The variable domain in full, with the rest retrieved from reference TRBV28 and TRBJ2-2, is DVKVTQSSRYLVKRTGEKVFLECVQDMDHENMFWYRQDPGLGLRLIYFSYDVKMKEKGDIPEGYSVSREKKERFSLILESASTNQTSMYLCASSGTGNTGELFFGEGSRLTVL.

The chain couples TRBV7-9 to TRBJ1-2, with 8 bases matching TRBD1. V lost 5 bases, J lost 4 bases, and 12 bases stayed unmatched. Germline-derived CDR1 and CDR2 are SEHNR and FQNEAQ (reference sequence). The CDR3 totals 16 residues. This CDR3 reads CASSPYLDREGYGYTF. The CDR3 region has the DNA TGTGCCAGCAGCCCTTACTTGGACAGGGAAGGCTATGGCTACACCTTC.

CDR3 nucleotide sequence: TGCGCCAGCAGCTTGGAAAGGAAAGGGGGCACTGAAGCTTTCTTT. It is translated as CASSLERKGGTEAFF. The chain is built from TRBV5-1 and TRBJ1-1, with D perhaps matching TRBD1 (6 bases). CDR3 size: 15 residues. Trimming cost V 0 bases and J 4 bases, with 13 bases left between them. In germline, CDR1 is SGHRS, CDR2 YFSETQ.

This clone was counted a few times. J is TRBJ1-1 and V is TRBV5-1; D call uncertain. The length of the CDR3 is 16 residues. V was pared by 0 bases and J by 8 bases, with 20 bases between. The germline gives CDR1 SGHRS, CDR2 YFSETQ. CDR3 nucleotides: TGCGCCAGCAGCTTGGAGAGGGCGCAGGTCTACTCCGAAGCTTTCTTT. Protein: CASSLERAQVYSEAFF.

The rearrangement uses TRBV29-1 and TRBJ2-7; TRBD1 aligns across 9 bases. The V gene's germline CDR1 is SQVTM and CDR2 ANQGSEA. This CDR3 contains 13 residues. V was pared by 8 bases and J by 5 bases, with 10 bases of the junction left unmatched. The CDR3 sequence is CSTSGTGINEQYF. The CDR3 DNA reads as TGCAGCACATCCGGGACAGGGATCAACGAGCAGTACTTC.

This chain uses TRBV6-1 with TRBJ2-7; 11 bases line up with TRBD2. The CDR3 runs 17 residues. Trimming took 0 bases from V and 6 from J; bases not matched to a gene: 10. Germline CDR1 MNHNS, CDR2 SASEGT. The CDR3 loop is CASSEAWGSGGATEQYF. The CDR3 nucleotides read TGTGCCAGCAGTGAAGCGTGGGGTAGCGGGGGGGCGACCGAGCAGTACTTC.

The chain combines TRBV7-9 with TRBJ1-4; TRBD1 is a possible D gene (6 bases). The germline gives CDR1 SEHNR, CDR2 FQNEAQ (reference sequence). This CDR3 has 16 residues. The V end was cut by 4 bases, the J end by 5 bases, with 17 bases between. CDR3 amino acids: CASSSLTGRANEKLFF. The CDR3 DNA reads as TGTGCCAGCAGCTCCCTTACAGGGCGGGCCAATGAAAAACTGTTTTTT. The whole variable domain, remainder taken from reference TRBV7-9 and TRBJ1-4, is DTGVSQNPRHKITKRGQNVTFRCDPISEHNRLYWYRQTLGQGPEFLTYFQNEAQLEKSRLLSDRFSAERPKGSFSTLEIQRTEQGDSAMYLCASSSLTGRANEKLFFGSGTQLSVL.

The rearrangement links TRBV7-2 to TRBJ2-2; perhaps TRBD2 as D (7 bases). Germline V gene sequence: CDR1 SGHTA, CDR2 FQGNSA. V shed 2 bases and J shed 4 bases, with 8 bases lying between them. The CDR3 runs 14 residues. Here the CDR3 reads CASSLRGGTGELFF. The CDR3 region has the DNA TGTGCCAGCAGCTTAAGGGGGGGCACCGGGGAGCTGTTTTTT.

The rearrangement joins TRBV12-3 or TRBV12-4 to TRBJ2-1; possible D gene TRBD2, 6 bases. V lost 3 bases, J lost 12 bases, and 12 bases lay in between. The CDR3 is 12 residues long. The CDR3 bases are TGTGCCAGCAGTTTGGGGCAGGGAGGGCAGTTCTTC. Amino acid sequence: CASSLGQGGQFF.

The V call is TRBV9, the J call TRBJ2-2; D call uncertain. The CDR3 length is 13 residues. With 0 bases removed from V and 4 bases from J, the gap between germline ends came to 4 bases. Germline-derived CDR1 and CDR2 are SGDLS and YYNGEE. The CDR3 spells CASSVGGTGELFF. The CDR3 DNA sequence: TGTGCCAGCAGCGTAGGAGGCACCGGGGAGCTGTTTTTT.

The V and J genes are TRBV9 and TRBJ2-2, with 12 nucleotides matching TRBD2. The germline gives CDR1 SGDLS, CDR2 YYNGEE. The CDR3 runs 16 residues. The ends lost 0 bases at V and 10 bases at J; junction bases unmatched: 7. The CDR3 is CASSVDLAGGSVELFF. The CDR3 coding sequence is TGTGCCAGCAGCGTAGACCTAGCGGGAGGGTCTGTGGAGCTGTTTTTT.

V usage is TRBV28 and J usage is TRBJ1-2, with a possible D match to TRBD1 (6 bases). CDR1 MDHEN and CDR2 SYDVKM come from the germline V gene. Trimming took off 6 bases at V and 4 bases at J, with 21 bases between the two ends. The CDR3 has 16 residues. In nucleotides, the CDR3 is TGTGCCAGCAGCCTCCCCGGGACACCATCTATCTATGGCTACACCTTC. Translating it yields CASSLPGTPSIYGYTF.

The chain combines TRBV3-1 (or the pseudogene TRBV3-2) with TRBJ1-6, with D tentatively TRBD1 (5 bases). The CDR3 spans 14 residues. Per germline, CDR1 LGHDT and CDR2 YNNKEL (reference sequence). V shed 5 bases and J shed 7 bases, with 12 bases lying between them. CDR3 residues: CASSDRSWNSPLHF. The CDR3, as DNA: TGTGCCAGCAGCGACAGATCATGGAATTCACCCCTCCACTTT.

The chain recombines TRBV7-2 with TRBJ2-7; D remains ambiguous. CDR3 length equals 14 residues. Germline V gene lookup returns CDR1 SGHTA and CDR2 FQGNSA. Trimming took 5 bases from V and 1 from J, leaving 12 bases between them. CDR3 sequence: CASSQNSGSYEQYF. The CDR3 nucleotides are TGTGCCAGCAGCCAGAATTCAGGTTCCTACGAGCAGTACTTC.

The chain links TRBV3-1 (or the pseudogene TRBV3-2) to TRBJ1-4; a weak D match, TRBD1 (5 bases). CDR1 and CDR2 from the germline V gene are LGHDT and YNNKEL (reference sequence). This CDR3 is 14 amino acids long. V lost 4 bases and J 2 bases, leaving 8 bases between the germline ends. The CDR3 nucleotides are TGTGCCAGCAGCCCCCGGGGGACTAATGAAAAACTGTTTTTT. This sequence encodes CASSPRGTNEKLFF.

The chain combines TRBV5-4 with TRBJ1-6; maybe TRBD1 (5 bases). Germline assignment: CDR1 SGHNT and CDR2 YYREEE (reference sequence). CDR3 length: 15 residues. The V gene lost 0 bases and the J gene lost 7 bases, with 11 bases spanning the gap. The CDR3 is CASSLEAGRNSPLHF. CDR3 nucleotide sequence: TGTGCCAGCAGCTTGGAGGCAGGGCGAAATTCACCCCTCCACTTT.

CDR3 sequence reads: CASSPDRGGYTF. The CDR3 DNA reads as TGCGCCAGCAGCCCCGACAGGGGTGGCTACACCTTC. The V call is TRBV5-1, the J call TRBJ1-2, with 8 bases identical to TRBD1. J lost 7 bases, V lost 4 bases, and 3 bases had no gene match. The CDR3 is made up of 12 amino acids. Germline lookup yields CDR1 SGHRS and CDR2 YFSETQ.

The genes are TRBV6-5 and TRBJ2-2; 8 bases agree with TRBD2. Germline assignment: CDR1 MNHEY and CDR2 SVGAGI. V gave up 8 bases and J gave up 7 bases; unmatched junction bases: 12. The CDR3 runs 15 residues. CDR3 sequence reads: CASCPREGRVGELFF. As DNA, the CDR3 is TGTGCCAGCTGCCCCCGGGAGGGGCGGGTCGGGGAGCTGTTTTTT.

The V gene is TRBV4-2, the J gene TRBJ2-7, with TRBD1 identical over 7 bases. The J segment lost 2 bases and the V segment lost 1 base, leaving 8 bases of the junction unmatched. Germline V CDR1 and CDR2: LGHNA, YNFKEQ. The CDR3 loop spans 16 amino acids. Here the CDR3 DNA reads TGTGCCAGCAGCCAAGCCTCTACAGGGGTCCCCTACGAGCAGTACTTC. This encodes CASSQASTGVPYEQYF.